This T cell receptor (beta chain) was identified during a study of T cell responses to AZD1222 COVID-19 vaccine. Turning to the study itself: Second-dose timings of about 4 or about 12 weeks were pooled.

The CDR3 has 13 amino acids. Looked up from germline, CDR1 is MNHEY and CDR2 is SVGAGI. Trimming cost V 5 bases and J 4 bases, with 10 bases left between them. TCRdb's copy holds only in-frame clones and misses some; the assay was immunoSEQ multiplex PCR. The data contain some 110,000 clones, about 90% of them singletons. As regards this clone: No antigen is known for it.

Study-level points and caveats: Most donors were white British and more were female, and clonal diversity was possibly underestimated.

The source was peripheral blood, collected on day 0 of AZD1222 vaccination. The chain has TRBV6-5 and TRBJ2-3, with D uncertain. This clonotype was obtained from an adult in good health. For the CDR3, the DNA is TGTGCCAGCAGTAATACCGAGGCAGATACGCAGTATTTT. Its protein is CASSNTEADTQYF.